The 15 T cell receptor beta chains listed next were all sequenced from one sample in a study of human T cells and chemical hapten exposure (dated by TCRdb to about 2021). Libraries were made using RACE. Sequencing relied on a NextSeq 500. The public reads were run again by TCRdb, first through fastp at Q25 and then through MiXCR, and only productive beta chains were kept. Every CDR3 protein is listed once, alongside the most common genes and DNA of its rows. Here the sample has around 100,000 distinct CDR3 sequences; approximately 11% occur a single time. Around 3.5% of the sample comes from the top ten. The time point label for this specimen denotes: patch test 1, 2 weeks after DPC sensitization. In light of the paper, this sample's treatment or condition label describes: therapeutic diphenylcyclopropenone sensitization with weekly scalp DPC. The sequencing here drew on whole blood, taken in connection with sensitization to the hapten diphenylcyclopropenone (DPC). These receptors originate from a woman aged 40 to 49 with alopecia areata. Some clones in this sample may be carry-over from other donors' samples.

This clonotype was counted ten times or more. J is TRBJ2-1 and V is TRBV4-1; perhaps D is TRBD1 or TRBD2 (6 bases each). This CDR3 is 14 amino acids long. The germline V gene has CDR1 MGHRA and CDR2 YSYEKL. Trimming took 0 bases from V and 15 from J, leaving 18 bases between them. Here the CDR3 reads CASSQEGASAMGFF. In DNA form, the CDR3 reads TGCGCCAGCAGCCAAGAGGGGGCTAGCGCCATGGGGTTCTTC.

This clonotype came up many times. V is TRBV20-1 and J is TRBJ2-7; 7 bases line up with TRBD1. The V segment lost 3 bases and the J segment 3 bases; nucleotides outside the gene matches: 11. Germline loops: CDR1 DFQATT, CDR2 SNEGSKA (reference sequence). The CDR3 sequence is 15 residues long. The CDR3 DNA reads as TGCAGTGCTAGGGAGCGACAGGGATTATACTACGAGCAGTACTTC. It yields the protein CSARERQGLYYEQYF.

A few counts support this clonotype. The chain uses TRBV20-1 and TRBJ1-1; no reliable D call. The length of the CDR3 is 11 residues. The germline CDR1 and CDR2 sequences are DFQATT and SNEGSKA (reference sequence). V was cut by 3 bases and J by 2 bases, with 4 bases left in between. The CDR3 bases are TGCAGTGCTAGGTTTAACACTGAAGCTTTCTTT. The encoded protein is CSARFNTEAFF.

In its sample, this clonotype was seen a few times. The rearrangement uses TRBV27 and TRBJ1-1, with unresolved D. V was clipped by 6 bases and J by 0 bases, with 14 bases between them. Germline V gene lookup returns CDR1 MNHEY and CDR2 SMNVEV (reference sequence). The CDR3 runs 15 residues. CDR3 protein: CASSRYSNMNTEAFF. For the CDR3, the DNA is TGTGCCAGCAGCCGCTACAGCAACATGAACACTGAAGCTTTCTTT.

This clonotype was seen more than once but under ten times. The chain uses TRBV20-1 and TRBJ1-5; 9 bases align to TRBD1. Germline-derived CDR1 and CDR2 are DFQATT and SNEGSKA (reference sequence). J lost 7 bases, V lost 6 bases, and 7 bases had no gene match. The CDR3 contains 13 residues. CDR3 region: CSAAQGAVQPQHF. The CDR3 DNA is TGCAGTGCAGCACAGGGGGCTGTGCAGCCCCAGCATTTT.

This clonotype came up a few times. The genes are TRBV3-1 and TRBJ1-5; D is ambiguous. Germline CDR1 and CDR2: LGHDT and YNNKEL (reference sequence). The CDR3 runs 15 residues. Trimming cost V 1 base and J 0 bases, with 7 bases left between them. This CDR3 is CASSQGGTSNQPQHF. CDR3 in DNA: TGTGCCAGCAGCCAAGGCGGAACTAGCAATCAGCCCCAGCATTTT.

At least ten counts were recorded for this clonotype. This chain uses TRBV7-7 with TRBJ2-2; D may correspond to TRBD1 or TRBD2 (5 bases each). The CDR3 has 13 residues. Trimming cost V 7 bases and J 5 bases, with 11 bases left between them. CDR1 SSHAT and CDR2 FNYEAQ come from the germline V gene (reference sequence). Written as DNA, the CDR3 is TGTGCCAGCACCCGGGACCGAACCGGGGAGCTGTTTTTT. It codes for CASTRDRTGELFF.

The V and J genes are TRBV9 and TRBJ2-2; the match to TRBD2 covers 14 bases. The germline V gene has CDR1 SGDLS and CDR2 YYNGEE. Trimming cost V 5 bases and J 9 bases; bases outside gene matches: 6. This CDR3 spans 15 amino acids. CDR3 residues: CASSAGLAGVRELFF. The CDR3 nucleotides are TGTGCCAGCAGTGCGGGACTAGCGGGAGTTAGGGAGCTGTTTTTT.

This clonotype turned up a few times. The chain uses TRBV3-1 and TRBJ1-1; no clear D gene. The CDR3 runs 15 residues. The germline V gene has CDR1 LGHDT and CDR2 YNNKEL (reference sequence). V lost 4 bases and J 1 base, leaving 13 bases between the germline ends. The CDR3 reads CASSPPWAGNTEAFF. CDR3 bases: TGTGCCAGCAGCCCCCCCTGGGCAGGGAACACTGAAGCTTTCTTT.

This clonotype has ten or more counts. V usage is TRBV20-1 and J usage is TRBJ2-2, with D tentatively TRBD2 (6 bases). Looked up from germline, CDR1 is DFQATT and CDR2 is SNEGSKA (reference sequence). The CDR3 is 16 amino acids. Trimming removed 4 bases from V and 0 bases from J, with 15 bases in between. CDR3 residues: CSAIPAGPPNTGELFF. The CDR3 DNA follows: TGCAGTGCTATCCCGGCGGGGCCCCCGAACACCGGGGAGCTGTTTTTT.

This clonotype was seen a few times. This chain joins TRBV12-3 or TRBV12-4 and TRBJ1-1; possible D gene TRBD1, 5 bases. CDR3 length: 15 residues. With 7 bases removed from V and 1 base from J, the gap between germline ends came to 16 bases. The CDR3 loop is CASNLGQGGNTEAFF. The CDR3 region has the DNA TGTGCCAGCAATCTAGGGCAGGGAGGGAACACTGAAGCTTTCTTT.

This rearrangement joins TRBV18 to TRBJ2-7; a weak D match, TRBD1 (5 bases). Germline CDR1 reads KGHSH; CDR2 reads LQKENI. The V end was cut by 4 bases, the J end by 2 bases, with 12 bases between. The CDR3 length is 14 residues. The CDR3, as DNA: TGTGCCAGCTCACTTCAGACAGCAACCTACGAGCAGTACTTC. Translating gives CASSLQTATYEQYF.

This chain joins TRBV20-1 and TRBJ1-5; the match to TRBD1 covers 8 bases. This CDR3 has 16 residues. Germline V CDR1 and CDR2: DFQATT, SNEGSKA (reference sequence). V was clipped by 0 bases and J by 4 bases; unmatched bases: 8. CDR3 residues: CSARDAPGQVNQPQHF. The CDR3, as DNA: TGCAGTGCTAGAGACGCCCCGGGACAGGTTAATCAGCCCCAGCATTTT.

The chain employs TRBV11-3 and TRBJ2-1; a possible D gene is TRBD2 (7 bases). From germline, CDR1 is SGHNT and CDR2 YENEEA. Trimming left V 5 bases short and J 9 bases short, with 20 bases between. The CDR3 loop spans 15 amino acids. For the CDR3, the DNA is TGTGCCAGCAGCCCTCTGGAGGGAGGGGGTGTTGAGCAGTTCTTC. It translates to CASSPLEGGGVEQFF.

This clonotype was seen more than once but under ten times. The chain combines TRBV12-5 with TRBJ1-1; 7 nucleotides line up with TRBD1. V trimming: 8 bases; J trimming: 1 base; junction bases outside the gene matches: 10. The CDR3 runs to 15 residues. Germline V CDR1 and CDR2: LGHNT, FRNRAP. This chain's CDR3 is CASFQPDRANTEAFF. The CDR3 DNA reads TGTGCTAGTTTCCAACCCGACAGGGCGAACACTGAAGCTTTCTTT.